Following are 18 T cell receptor beta chains from one sample sequenced in a study of T cells in Graves' hyperthyroidism and ophthalmopathy. Researchers amplified the TCR beta CDR3 regions from RNA transcripts. The study used the HTBI primer set for a first-round RT-PCR of the TCR CDR3. One entry per CDR3 protein, called by TCRdb with MiXCR from the multiplex PCR reads. The table records approximately 400,000 distinct CDR3 sequences, approximately 17% of them present only once. Sequenced: blood. These receptor sequences come from a man younger than 30 with Graves' ophthalmopathy.

There are many counts of this clonotype. Here the CDR3 reads CASSRTSGDTQYF. In DNA, the CDR3 is TGTGCCAGCAGTCGGACTAGCGGAGATACGCAGTATTTT. This rearrangement joins TRBV3-1 to TRBJ2-3; 10 bases line up with TRBD2. CDR1 is LGHDT, CDR2 YNNKEL, per germline (reference sequence). V shed 6 bases and J 5 bases; nucleotides not matched to a gene: 2. This CDR3 region has 13 residues.

Concerning this clonotype: A much larger clone lies one base from this, so it may be a read error. The genes are TRBV7-3 and TRBJ2-3; tentatively, D is TRBD2 (5 bases). The CDR3 covers 15 residues. Germline CDR1 SGHTA, CDR2 FQGTGA. This CDR3 is CANSLSGVGTDTQYF. The CDR3 nucleotides are TGTGCCAACAGCTTATCCGGGGTGGGCACAGATACGCAGTATTTT.

Ten or more counts support this clonotype. V is TRBV2 and J is TRBJ1-6, with D unresolved. V shed 6 bases and J shed 5 bases, with 8 bases lying between them. The CDR3 runs to 13 residues. Germline-derived CDR1 and CDR2 are SNHLY and FYNNEI. CDR3 coding DNA: TGTGCCAGCAGGGTCCGCGATAATTCACCCCTCCACTTT. The encoded protein is CASRVRDNSPLHF. Combining the CDR3 with reference TRBV2 and TRBJ1-6 gives the whole variable domain EPEVTQTPSHQVTQMGQEVILRCVPISNHLYFYWYRQILGQKVEFLVSFYNNEISEKSEIFDDQFSVERPDGSNFTLKIRSTKLEDSAMYFCASRVRDNSPLHFGNGTRLTVT.

This clonotype has at least ten counts. This chain connects TRBV27 to TRBJ2-3, with 7 bases aligning to TRBD1. V shed 3 bases, J shed 7 bases, and the junction held 7 bases outside the gene matches. CDR3 length: 14 residues. CDR1 is MNHEY, CDR2 SMNVEV, per germline (reference sequence). CDR3 sequence reads: CASSLDRRSYTQYF. The DNA of the CDR3 is TGTGCCAGCAGTTTGGACAGGAGGTCCTATACGCAGTATTTT.

In its sample, this clonotype was seen many times. This chain links TRBV6-5 with TRBJ2-1; possible D gene TRBD1, 6 bases. The CDR3 consists of 16 residues. CDR1 MNHEY and CDR2 SVGAGI come from the germline V gene. The V end lost 0 bases, the J end lost 7 bases, and 16 bases lay between the germline ends. Here the CDR3 reads CASSYSPSLDRNEQFF. In DNA form, the CDR3 reads TGTGCCAGCAGTTACTCGCCCTCCTTAGACAGGAATGAGCAGTTCTTC.

In this sample, this clonotype turned up a few times. The chain carries TRBV6-1 and TRBJ1-2; D perhaps matches TRBD1 (6 bases). There are 13 residues in the CDR3. Trimming left V 8 bases short and J 0 bases short, with 10 bases between. CDR1 and CDR2 (germline): MNHNS, SASEGT. CDR3 in amino acids: CASWDTTNYGYTF. The CDR3 DNA follows: TGTGCCAGCTGGGACACCACTAACTATGGCTACACCTTC.

This clonotype has only a few counts. The J gene is TRBJ2-7, the V gene TRBV7-9; no clear D. Germline V CDR1 and CDR2: SEHNR, FQNEAQ (reference sequence). Trimming pared 1 base from V and 2 bases from J, leaving 15 bases between. This CDR3 spans 16 amino acids. CDR3 region: CASSLGSLGSTYEQYF. CDR3 coding DNA: TGTGCCAGCAGCTTAGGAAGCCTGGGCAGCACCTACGAGCAGTACTTC.

Concerning this clonotype: It may be a read error: a sequence one base away is much more abundant. The V and J genes are TRBV7-9 and TRBJ2-3, with D maybe TRBD2 (7 bases). Germline V CDR1 and CDR2: SEHNR, FQNEAQ (reference sequence). CDR3 length: 15 residues. The CDR3 nucleotides read TGTGCCAGCAGCCCTAGGGGGGGGAGCACAGATGCGCAGTATTTT. Translation: CASSPRGGSTDAQYF.

The chain combines TRBV6-2 or TRBV6-3 with TRBJ1-3; D ambiguous. V was trimmed by 10 bases and J by 4 bases, leaving 11 bases between them. The germline CDR1 and CDR2 sequences are MNHEY and SVGEGT. This CDR3 has 12 residues. The CDR3 loop reads CATEPWGNTIYF. The CDR3 nucleotides are TGTGCCACCGAGCCCTGGGGAAACACCATATATTTT.

This clonotype was counted between two and nine times. V gene TRBV4-1 combines with J gene TRBJ2-3, with TRBD2 matching 8 bases. With 8 bases clipped from V and 0 bases from J, the junction kept 7 bases outside the gene matches. In germline, CDR1 is MGHRA, CDR2 YSYEKL. CDR3 length equals 15 residues. CDR3 amino acids: CASSGGARSTDTQYF. CDR3 DNA sequence: TGCGCCAGCTCGGGGGGGGCCCGAAGCACAGATACGCAGTATTTT.

This clonotype was picked up a small number of times. The chain joins TRBV5-6 to TRBJ1-2; 11 bases agree with TRBD1. The CDR3 loop spans 15 amino acids. Germline CDR1 SGHDT, CDR2 YYEEEE. The ends lost 4 bases at V and 7 bases at J; junction bases unmatched: 9. CDR3: CASSTDGTGGSGYTF. CDR3 bases: TGTGCCAGCAGCACAGACGGGACAGGGGGTTCTGGCTACACCTTC.

A few counts support this clonotype. The chain recombines TRBV13 with TRBJ1-1, with D perhaps matching TRBD1 (5 bases). The CDR3 totals 14 residues. The V gene's germline CDR1 is PRHDT and CDR2 FYEKMQ (reference sequence). Trimming removed 5 bases from V and 6 bases from J, with 16 bases in between. The CDR3 DNA sequence: TGTGCCAGCAGCCCCTTGGGGACGGCTCCTGAAGCTTTCTTT. Protein sequence: CASSPLGTAPEAFF. The full variable domain, with the rest looked up from reference TRBV13 and TRBJ1-1, is AAGVIQSPRHLIKEKRETATLKCYPIPRHDTVYWYQQGPGQDPQFLISFYEKMQSDKGSIPDRFSAQQFSDYHSELNMSSLELGDSALYFCASSPLGTAPEAFFGQGTRLTVV.

The V call is TRBV2, the J call TRBJ1-4; tentatively, D is TRBD1 (5 bases). V was trimmed by 6 bases and J by 8 bases, leaving 19 bases between them. The CDR3 contains 15 residues. The V gene's germline CDR1 is SNHLY and CDR2 FYNNEI. The CDR3 reads CASSWGERWEEKLFF. CDR3 in DNA: TGTGCCAGCAGCTGGGGGGAGAGATGGGAGGAAAAACTGTTTTTT.

The table lists this clonotype with many counts. One end of the junction does not line up with germline, which may come from a read error. The CDR3 loop reads CASSQGGSNQPQHF. DNA of the CDR3: TGTGCCAGCTCCCAGGGGGGCAGCAATCAGCCCCAGCATTTT. The chain is built from TRBV4-1 and TRBJ1-5; 7 bases align to TRBD1. CDR3 length equals 14 residues. Per the germline V gene, CDR1 is MGHRA and CDR2 is YSYEKL.

On this clonotype: The junction departs from the called germline gene at one end, perhaps through a read error. The chain couples TRBV5-1 to TRBJ2-7, with no clear D. Germline loops: CDR1 SGHRS, CDR2 YFSETQ. The CDR3 length is 14 residues. The CDR3 loop reads CAGSTGNLPYEQYF. As DNA, the CDR3 is TGCGCCGGCAGCACCGGAAATCTCCCCTACGAGCAGTACTTC.

V gene TRBV7-8 combines with J gene TRBJ1-4; D is undetermined. Per the germline V gene, CDR1 is SGHVS and CDR2 is FQNEAQ. This CDR3 is built from 13 residues. Trimming left V 0 bases short and J 8 bases short, with 7 bases between. CDR3 sequence reads: CASSLAIWEKLFF. In nucleotides, the CDR3 is TGTGCCAGCAGCTTAGCGATATGGGAAAAACTGTTTTTT.

This clonotype was seen many times. The CDR3 protein is CASSLAPTRLADYTDTQYF. The DNA of the CDR3 is TGTGCCAGCAGCTTAGCCCCCACCCGACTAGCGGACTACACAGATACGCAGTATTTT. The chain employs TRBV7-9 and TRBJ2-3; 9 nucleotides align to TRBD2. CDR3 size: 19 residues. After removal of 0 bases from V and 2 bases from J, the junction contained 12 bases not matched to a gene. CDR1 is SEHNR and CDR2 is FQNEAQ in the germline V gene (reference sequence).

This chain links TRBV5-1 with TRBJ2-7; perhaps TRBD1 as D (6 bases). Germline V CDR1 and CDR2: SGHRS, YFSETQ. The germline V and J ends were trimmed by 2 bases and 3 bases, with 15 bases remaining between them. The CDR3 is 15 amino acids. The CDR3, as DNA: TGCGCCAGCAGCTTATCGGGACACCCTGACTACGAGCAGTACTTC. Translating gives CASSLSGHPDYEQYF.